These 23 T cell receptor beta chains originate from one sample sequenced in a study of shared clonotypes between healthy human individuals. Clones were sequenced by immunoSEQ multiplex PCR, and TCRdb holds only the in-frame ones, with some missing. The data hold about a million clones, with approximately 76% observed a single time. Sample: memory CD4+ T cells sorted from blood. Subset denoted: CD45RA-negative fraction. The receptors shown here come from a man aged 18 to 29 in good health.

J is TRBJ2-5 and V is TRBV6-5, with 7 positions matching TRBD1. CDR1 MNHEY and CDR2 SVGAGI come from the germline V gene. The CDR3 totals 14 residues. J was trimmed by 4 bases and V by 6 bases; bases with no gene match: 8. The DNA of the CDR3 is TGTGCCAGCAGCCGCAGACAGGGTGGAGAGACCCAGTACTTC. It encodes CASSRRQGGETQYF.

V usage is TRBV19 and J usage is TRBJ1-2; D is perhaps TRBD1 (5 bases). CDR1 LNHDA and CDR2 SQIVND come from the germline V gene (reference sequence). Trimming stripped 3 bases from V and 8 bases from J, with 19 bases between. The CDR3 spans 15 residues. The CDR3 loop is CASSISAGGASGYTF. The DNA for the CDR3 is TGTGCCAGTAGTATCTCGGCGGGAGGGGCCAGCGGCTACACCTTC.

This chain uses TRBV7-2 with TRBJ2-1, with D unclear. Trimming stripped 4 bases from V and 10 bases from J, with 17 bases between. CDR3 length equals 14 residues. Germline values: CDR1 SGHTA, CDR2 FQGNSA. CDR3 coding DNA: TGTGCCAGCAGCTCATTTATGGTGGGCACCGAGCAGTTCTTC. Translating gives CASSSFMVGTEQFF.

Points on this clone: Relative to the germline gene, one junction end is altered; a read error may explain this. The V gene is TRBV5-8, the J gene TRBJ2-7, with a weak D call TRBD2 (6 bases). This CDR3 comprises 13 residues. The germline V gene has CDR1 SGHTS and CDR2 YDEGEE. As DNA, the CDR3 is TGTGCCAGCAGCCAGGCCGGGACTCACCGAACCCACTTC. Amino acid sequence: CASSQAGTHRTHF.

Here the CDR3 DNA reads TGCGCCAGCAGCTTGGAGGGGACAGTCAATGAAAAACTGTTTTTT. It codes for CASSLEGTVNEKLFF. This chain connects TRBV5-1 to TRBJ1-4; 7 bases are shared with TRBD1. The V segment lost 0 bases and the J segment 5 bases; nucleotides outside the gene matches: 4. Germline assignment: CDR1 SGHRS and CDR2 YFSETQ. This CDR3 spans 15 amino acids.

The chain employs TRBV6-5 and TRBJ1-1; TRBD1 matches at 10 bases. Germline V lookup: CDR1 MNHEY, CDR2 SVGAGI. The V segment lost 6 bases and the J segment 4 bases; nucleotides outside the gene matches: 5. This CDR3 is built from 14 residues. The CDR3 region is CASRPGQGRTEAFF. CDR3 nucleotides: TGTGCCAGCAGGCCGGGACAGGGGCGCACTGAAGCTTTCTTT.

The genes are TRBV30 and TRBJ2-7, with D unresolved. The V gene's germline CDR1 is GTSNPN and CDR2 SVGIG (reference sequence). The length of the CDR3 is 11 residues. Trimming cost V 1 base and J 4 bases, with 5 bases left between them. CDR3 region: CAWSGGYEQYF. The CDR3 DNA reads TGTGCCTGGAGTGGGGGTTACGAGCAGTACTTC.

This rearrangement joins TRBV10-1 to TRBJ2-3; tentative D call: TRBD2 (6 bases). V gave up 0 bases and J gave up 6 bases, with 13 bases separating them. From germline, CDR1 is WNHNN and CDR2 SYGVQD (reference sequence). This CDR3 has 15 amino acids. The CDR3 is CASSESGSLADTQYF. As DNA, the CDR3 is TGCGCCAGCAGTGAGTCGGGCAGCCTAGCGGATACGCAGTATTTT.

V usage is TRBV5-1 and J usage is TRBJ2-2; possible D gene TRBD2, 5 bases. In germline, CDR1 is SGHRS, CDR2 YFSETQ. CDR3 length equals 14 residues. Trimming left V 9 bases short and J 1 base short, with 13 bases between. In DNA form, the CDR3 reads TGCGCCACCACCCCGGGGAGGAACACCGGGGAGCTGTTTTTT. It translates to CATTPGRNTGELFF.

The chain has TRBV12-2 and TRBJ2-3. TRBV12-2 constitutes a pseudogene. The CDR3 is 13 residues long. The CDR3 nucleotides are TGTGCAAGTCGCTTAGGCCCTGGGGATACGCAGTATTTT. It specifies CASRLGPGDTQYF.

The rearrangement uses TRBV7-6 and TRBJ2-2; 9 bases fit TRBD2. With V trimmed by 5 bases and J by 6 bases, 1 base remained unmatched. The CDR3 is made up of 13 amino acids. From germline, CDR1 is SGHVS and CDR2 FNYEAQ. The CDR3 is CASSGGGAGELFF. The CDR3 nucleotides read TGTGCCAGCAGCGGCGGGGGGGCCGGGGAGCTGTTTTTT. Drawing the rest from reference TRBV7-6 and TRBJ2-2, the complete variable domain is GAGVSQSPRYKVTKRGQDVALRCDPISGHVSLYWYRQALGQGPEFLTYFNYEAQQDKSGLPNDRFSAERPEGSISTLTIQRTEQRDSAMYRCASSGGGAGELFFGEGSRLTVL.

The V and J genes are TRBV9 and TRBJ1-3; D gene uncertain. Germline V gene lookup returns CDR1 SGDLS and CDR2 YYNGEE. The ends were cut back, 0 bases at V and 0 bases at J, with 4 bases in the middle. This CDR3 has 14 residues. The CDR3 spells CASSVVASGNTIYF. In DNA form, the CDR3 reads TGTGCCAGCAGCGTAGTTGCCTCTGGAAACACCATATATTTT.

This chain joins TRBV10-3 and TRBJ2-3, with D possibly matching TRBD2 (6 bases). Germline V gene lookup returns CDR1 ENHRY and CDR2 SYGVKD. Trimming left V 8 bases short and J 2 bases short, with 8 bases between. This CDR3 contains 12 residues. The DNA of the CDR3 is TGTGCCATCGGGGGGACCACAGATACGCAGTATTTT. Protein: CAIGGTTDTQYF.

The rearrangement joins TRBV19 to TRBJ1-6; D may be TRBD1 (6 bases). Germline V gene lookup returns CDR1 LNHDA and CDR2 SQIVND (reference sequence). CDR3 length equals 15 residues. V was pared by 1 base and J by 4 bases, with 8 bases between. The CDR3 protein is CASSIGQGYNSPLHF. CDR3 DNA sequence: TGTGCCAGTAGTATAGGGCAGGGGTATAATTCACCCCTCCACTTT. Full variable domain (missing parts from reference TRBV19 and TRBJ1-6): DGGITQSPKYLFRKEGQNVTLSCEQNLNHDAMYWYRQDPGQGLRLIYYSQIVNDFQKGDIAEGYSVSREKKESFPLTVTSAQKNPTAFYLCASSIGQGYNSPLHFGNGTRLTVT.

The gene calls are TRBV6-1 and TRBJ1-4; D not resolved. CDR1 and CDR2 from the germline V gene are MNHNS and SASEGT. The CDR3 is 17 amino acids. V was clipped by 3 bases and J by 6 bases, with 20 bases between them. The CDR3 DNA reads TGTGCCAGCAGTGATTCGGCCAGGCGCCGAGTGGATGAAAAACTGTTTTTT. Amino acids: CASSDSARRRVDEKLFF.

As for this clone: Given a far larger clone just one base away, this is likely a sequencing read error. The chain is built from TRBV29-1 and TRBJ1-1, with D hard to call. The V gene lost 3 bases and the J gene lost 5 bases, with 10 bases spanning the gap. CDR1 SQVTM and CDR2 ANQGSEA come from the germline V gene. The CDR3 is 12 amino acids. CDR3 DNA sequence: TGCAGCGTTGAGAGGAGCAGGACTGAAGCTTTCTTT. It is translated as CSVERSRTEAFF.

Only a few counts were recorded for this clone. This chain links TRBV30 with TRBJ1-1; possible D gene TRBD1, 6 bases. From germline, CDR1 is GTSNPN and CDR2 SVGIG (reference sequence). The CDR3 sequence is 11 residues long. V was pared by 5 bases and J by 10 bases, with 14 bases between. The CDR3 loop is CAWGTGRVAFF. In DNA, the CDR3 is TGTGCCTGGGGAACAGGGCGGGTAGCTTTCTTT.

Remarks on this clone: At the DNA level, this CDR3 is encoded by other sequences in the same sample as well. The gene calls are TRBV6-1 and TRBJ1-4, with D hard to call. Trimming removed 2 bases from V and 4 bases from J, with 5 bases in between. CDR1 is MNHNS and CDR2 is SASEGT in the germline V gene. This CDR3 region has 13 residues. The CDR3 here is CASSERDNEKLFF. In nucleotides, the CDR3 is TGTGCCAGCAGTGAAAGGGATAATGAAAAACTGTTTTTT.

This clone was found many times. This chain uses TRBV6-5 with TRBJ2-5, with 7 nucleotides matching TRBD2. This CDR3 has 14 residues. The junction had 7 bases not matched to a gene; V was cut back by 6 bases and J by 3 bases. Germline values: CDR1 MNHEY, CDR2 SVGAGI. The CDR3 DNA sequence: TGTGCCAGCAGCCCAACCGGGGGGAAAGAGACCCAGTACTTC. As protein: CASSPTGGKETQYF.

The rearrangement links TRBV20-1 to TRBJ1-1; possibly TRBD1 for D (6 bases). V was pared by 6 bases and J by 7 bases, with 12 bases between. CDR1 and CDR2 (germline): DFQATT, SNEGSKA (reference sequence). The CDR3 loop spans 11 amino acids. The CDR3 spells CSAEGGIEAFF. The DNA for the CDR3 is TGCAGTGCGGAAGGGGGTATTGAAGCTTTCTTT.

The chain combines TRBV18 with TRBJ2-7; 7 bases are a match to TRBD1. Germline assignment: CDR1 KGHSH and CDR2 LQKENI. The CDR3 length is 14 residues. With 0 bases clipped from V and 3 bases from J, the junction kept 2 bases outside the gene matches. CDR3 loop: CASSPPYRGYEQYF. For the CDR3, the DNA is TGTGCCAGCTCACCACCTTACAGGGGCTACGAGCAGTACTTC.

The chain couples TRBV27 to TRBJ1-6; 8 nucleotides line up with TRBD1. The CDR3 sequence is 16 residues long. Per germline, CDR1 MNHEY and CDR2 SMNVEV (reference sequence). J was trimmed by 9 bases and V by 3 bases; bases with no gene match: 10. The CDR3 region is CASSFSPGTGTSPLHF. CDR3 coding DNA: TGTGCCAGCAGTTTTTCCCCCGGGACAGGAACTTCACCCCTCCACTTT.

The CDR3 reads CASSLDWASSYNEQFF. The CDR3 region has the DNA TGTGCCAGCAGCCTTGATTGGGCTAGCTCCTACAATGAGCAGTTCTTC. The chain has TRBV5-4 and TRBJ2-1; D remains ambiguous. This CDR3 region has 16 residues. CDR1 and CDR2 (germline): SGHNT, YYREEE (reference sequence). Trimming removed 4 bases at V and 0 bases at J, with 14 bases between. Based on the CDR3 plus reference TRBV5-4 and TRBJ2-1, the full variable domain is ETGVTQSPTHLIKTRGQQVTLRCSSQSGHNTVSWYQQALGQGPQFIFQYYREEENGRGNFPPRFSGLQFPNYSSELNVNALELDDSALYLCASSLDWASSYNEQFFGPGTRLTVL.